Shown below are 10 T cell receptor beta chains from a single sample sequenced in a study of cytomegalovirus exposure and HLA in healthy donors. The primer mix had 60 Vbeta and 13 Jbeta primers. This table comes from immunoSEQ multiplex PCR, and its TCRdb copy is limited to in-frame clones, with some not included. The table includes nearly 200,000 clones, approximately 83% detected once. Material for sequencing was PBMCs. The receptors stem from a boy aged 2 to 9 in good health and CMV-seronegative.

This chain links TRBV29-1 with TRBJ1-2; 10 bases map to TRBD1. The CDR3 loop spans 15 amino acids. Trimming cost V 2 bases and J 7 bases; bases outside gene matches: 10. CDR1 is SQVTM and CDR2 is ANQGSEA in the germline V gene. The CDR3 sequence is CSVEPLRTGGSGYTF. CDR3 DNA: TGCAGCGTTGAACCACTCAGGACAGGGGGTAGTGGCTACACCTTC.

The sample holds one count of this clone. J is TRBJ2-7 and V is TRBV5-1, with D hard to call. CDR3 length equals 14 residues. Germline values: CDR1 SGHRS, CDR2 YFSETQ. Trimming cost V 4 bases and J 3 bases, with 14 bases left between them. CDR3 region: CASSPSRNGYEQYF. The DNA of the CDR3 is TGCGCCAGCAGCCCGTCCAGAAATGGCTACGAGCAGTACTTC.

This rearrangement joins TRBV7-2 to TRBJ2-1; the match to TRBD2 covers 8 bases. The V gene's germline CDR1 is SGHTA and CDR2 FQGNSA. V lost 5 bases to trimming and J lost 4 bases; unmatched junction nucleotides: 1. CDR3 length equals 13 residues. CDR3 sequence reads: CASSQRGYNEQFF. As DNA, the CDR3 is TGTGCCAGCAGCCAGCGGGGGTACAATGAGCAGTTCTTC.

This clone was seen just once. The CDR3 reads CASSYSQGPGNTIYF. The DNA for the CDR3 is TGTGCCAGCAGTTACTCACAGGGCCCTGGAAACACCATATATTTT. The chain uses TRBV6-6 and TRBJ1-3; D perhaps matches TRBD1 (6 bases). Between the trimmed V and J ends, which lost 0 bases and 2 bases, there was a span of 8 bases. In germline, CDR1 is MNHNY, CDR2 SVGAGI (reference sequence). There are 15 residues in the CDR3.

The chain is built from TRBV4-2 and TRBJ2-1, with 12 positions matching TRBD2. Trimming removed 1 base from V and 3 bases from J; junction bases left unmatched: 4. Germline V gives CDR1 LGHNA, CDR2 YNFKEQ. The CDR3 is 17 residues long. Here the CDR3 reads CASSQGTSGALYNEQFF. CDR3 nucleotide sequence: TGTGCCAGCAGCCAAGGGACTAGCGGGGCCCTCTACAATGAGCAGTTCTTC.

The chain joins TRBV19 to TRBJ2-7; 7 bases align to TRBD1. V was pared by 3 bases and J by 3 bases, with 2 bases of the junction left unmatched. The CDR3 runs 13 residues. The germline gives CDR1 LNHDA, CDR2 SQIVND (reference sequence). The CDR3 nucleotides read TGTGCCAGTAGTATGGGACAGCGCTACGAGCAGTACTTC. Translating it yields CASSMGQRYEQYF.

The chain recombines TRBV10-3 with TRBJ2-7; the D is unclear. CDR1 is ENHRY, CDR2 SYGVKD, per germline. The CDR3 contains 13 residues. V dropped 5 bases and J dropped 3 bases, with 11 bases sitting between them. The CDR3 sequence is CAISSSDIYEQYF. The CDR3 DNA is TGTGCCATCAGTTCCAGTGATATCTACGAGCAGTACTTC.

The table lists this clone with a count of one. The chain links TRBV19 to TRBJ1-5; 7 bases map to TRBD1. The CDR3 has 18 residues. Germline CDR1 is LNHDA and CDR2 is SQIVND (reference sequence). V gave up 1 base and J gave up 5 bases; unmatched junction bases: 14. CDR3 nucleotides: TGTGCCAGTAGTATAGGGCGTTGGGGCAGGGGGGTGGATCAGCCCCAGCATTTT. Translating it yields CASSIGRWGRGVDQPQHF.

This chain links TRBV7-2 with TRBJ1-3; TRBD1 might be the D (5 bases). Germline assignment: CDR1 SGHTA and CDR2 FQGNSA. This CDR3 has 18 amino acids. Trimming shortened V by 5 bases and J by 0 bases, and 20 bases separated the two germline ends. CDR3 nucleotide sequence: TGTGCCAGCAGCGTAGGGGCCCTAGCTCTGAGCTCTGGAAACACCATATATTTT. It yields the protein CASSVGALALSSGNTIYF.

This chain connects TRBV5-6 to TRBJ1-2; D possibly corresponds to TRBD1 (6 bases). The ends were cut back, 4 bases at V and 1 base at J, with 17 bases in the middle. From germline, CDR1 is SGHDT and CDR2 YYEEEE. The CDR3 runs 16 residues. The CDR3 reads CASSHPLQGSNYGYTF. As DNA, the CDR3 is TGTGCCAGCAGCCACCCCTTACAGGGTAGTAACTATGGCTACACCTTC.